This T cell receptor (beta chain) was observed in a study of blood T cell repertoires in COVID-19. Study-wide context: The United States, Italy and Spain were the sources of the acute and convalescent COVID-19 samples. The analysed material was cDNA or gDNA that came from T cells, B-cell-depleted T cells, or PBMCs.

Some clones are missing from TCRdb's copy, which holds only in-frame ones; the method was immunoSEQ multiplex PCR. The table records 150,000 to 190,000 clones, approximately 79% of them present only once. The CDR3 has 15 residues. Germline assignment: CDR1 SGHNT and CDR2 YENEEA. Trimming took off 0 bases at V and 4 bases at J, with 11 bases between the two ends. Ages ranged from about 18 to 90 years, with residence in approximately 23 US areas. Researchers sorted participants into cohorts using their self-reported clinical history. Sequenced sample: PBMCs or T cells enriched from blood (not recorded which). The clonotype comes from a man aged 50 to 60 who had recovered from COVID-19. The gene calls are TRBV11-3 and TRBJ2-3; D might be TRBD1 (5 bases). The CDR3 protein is CASSLDPTDADTQYF. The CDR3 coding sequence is TGTGCCAGCAGCTTAGATCCGACAGACGCAGATACGCAGTATTTT.